This T cell receptor (beta chain) comes out of a study of blood T cell repertoires in COVID-19. Study summary: The cDNA or gDNA used as material had been derived from T cells, B-cell-depleted T cells, or PBMCs.

Assay: immunoSEQ multiplex PCR; the TCRdb copy retains only in-frame clones and omits some. Of some 200,000 clones listed, 80% to 90% are singletons. The CDR3 totals 13 residues. V was cut by 6 bases and J by 5 bases, with 13 bases left in between. Which cohort a participant joined came from the clinical history participants gave. This chain joins TRBV12-3 or TRBV12-4 and TRBJ1-1; D perhaps matches TRBD1 (6 bases). The source material was PBMCs or T cells enriched from blood (not recorded which). This receptor was identified in a man aged 40-49 years who had recovered from COVID-19. The CDR3 DNA follows: TGTGCCAGCAGCCCCAACAGGGATACTGAAGCTTTCTTT. It translates to CASSPNRDTEAFF.